The 29 T cell receptor beta chains given below trace back to one sample, sequenced in a study of T-cell memory formation after mild COVID-19. TCRdb processed the 5' RACE reads anew with MiXCR; each CDR3 protein has one entry. The sample has 270,000 or so distinct CDR3 sequences, roughly 18% seen once. The sequencing input was PBMCs or a T cell subset sorted from them (not recorded which). The receptors were sampled from a man between 18 and 29 years old who had mild COVID-19 (a few samples of this study predate the infection). Cell type and time point are not known.

J is TRBJ2-3 and V is TRBV12-3 or TRBV12-4; D is perhaps TRBD2 (6 bases). Trimming left V 5 bases short and J 4 bases short, with 16 bases between. The CDR3 length is 15 residues. The CDR3 nucleotides read TGTGCCAGCAGTCGTCCCCTAGCGACCCCAGATACGCAGTATTTT. It is translated as CASSRPLATPDTQYF.

This chain uses TRBV11-3 with TRBJ1-3; D uncertain. The V gene lost 5 bases and the J gene lost 1 base, with 15 bases spanning the gap. Germline V gives CDR1 SGHNT, CDR2 YENEEA. The CDR3 extends over 16 amino acids. The CDR3: CASSPTRTDSGNTIYF. CDR3 coding DNA: TGTGCCAGCAGCCCGACCAGGACGGATTCTGGAAACACCATATATTTT.

V and J are TRBV6-5 and TRBJ2-7; 9 bases map to TRBD2. Germline CDR1 and CDR2: MNHEY and SVGAGI. Germline trimming cut 5 bases from V and 7 bases from J; bases unmatched to any gene: 6. The CDR3 sequence is 13 residues long. The CDR3 spells CASSPTAGGEQYV. The CDR3 DNA follows: TGTGCCAGCAGTCCCACCGCGGGAGGGGAGCAGTACGTC.

This clonotype was seen more than once but under ten times. The rearrangement joins TRBV6-5 to TRBJ2-1; 10 bases match TRBD1. The ends lost 6 bases at V and 8 bases at J; junction bases unmatched: 7. The CDR3 extends over 14 amino acids. From germline, CDR1 is MNHEY and CDR2 SVGAGI. Here the CDR3 reads CASSRRDRGDEQFF. The CDR3 DNA reads TGTGCCAGCAGCAGAAGGGACAGGGGCGATGAGCAGTTCTTC.

The V and J genes are TRBV7-3 and TRBJ2-1, with 8 nucleotides matching TRBD1. The CDR3 is 15 amino acids. Trimming cost V 3 bases and J 0 bases; bases outside gene matches: 1. Germline V gene sequence: CDR1 SGHTA, CDR2 FQGTGA. CDR3 DNA sequence: TGTGCCAGCAGCTTTGACAGGGGCTCCTACAATGAGCAGTTCTTC. Translating it yields CASSFDRGSYNEQFF.

This clonotype has more than one count but fewer than ten. This sequence joins TRBV19 and TRBJ2-1; D not resolved. Germline values: CDR1 LNHDA, CDR2 SQIVND (reference sequence). The V end was cut by 8 bases, the J end by 3 bases, with 8 bases between. The CDR3 runs 12 residues. CDR3 sequence: CASLGIYNEQFF. The CDR3 DNA reads TGTGCCAGTCTTGGGATCTACAATGAGCAGTTCTTC.

This clonotype was observed many times. The genes are TRBV30 and TRBJ2-3; 8 bases fit TRBD2. The CDR3 loop spans 15 amino acids. J gave up 4 bases and V 0 bases, and 6 bases lay outside the gene matches. Germline lookup yields CDR1 GTSNPN and CDR2 SVGIG (reference sequence). This chain's CDR3 is CAWSVSGGSADTQYF. The CDR3 bases are TGTGCCTGGAGTGTAAGCGGGGGTAGTGCAGATACGCAGTATTTT.

The rearrangement uses TRBV27 and TRBJ2-7; possibly TRBD1 or TRBD2 for D (5 bases each). Between the trimmed V and J ends, which lost 3 bases and 2 bases, there was a span of 11 bases. There are 14 residues in the CDR3. The germline CDR1 and CDR2 sequences are MNHEY and SMNVEV (reference sequence). The CDR3 loop reads CASSFGTGTYEQYF. The CDR3 nucleotides read TGTGCCAGCAGTTTCGGGACGGGGACCTACGAGCAGTACTTC.

The CDR3 DNA reads TGTGCCACCAGGAGTGGACAGGGTGCCGGTGAGCAGTTCTTC. It yields the protein CATRSGQGAGEQFF. V usage is TRBV24-1 and J usage is TRBJ2-1; 8 nucleotides align to TRBD1. The V segment lost 7 bases and the J segment 9 bases; nucleotides outside the gene matches: 10. Germline V gives CDR1 KGHDR, CDR2 SFDVKD. The CDR3 contains 14 residues.

This clonotype was observed a handful of times. The chain uses TRBV5-1 and TRBJ1-1; possibly TRBD1 for D (6 bases). Germline values: CDR1 SGHRS, CDR2 YFSETQ. V was clipped by 7 bases and J by 1 base, with 14 bases between them. The CDR3 loop spans 14 amino acids. The CDR3 spells CASSQGYSNTEAFF. Written as DNA, the CDR3 is TGCGCCAGCTCTCAGGGGTATTCGAACACTGAAGCTTTCTTT.

This clonotype was seen a handful of times. The CDR3 region has the DNA TGCAGTGTATATCAGGGGCGGGAGCCCCAGCATTTT. Amino acid sequence: CSVYQGREPQHF. The chain has TRBV20-1 and TRBJ1-5; perhaps TRBD1 as D (6 bases). V gave up 7 bases and J gave up 8 bases, with 15 bases separating them. This CDR3 is 12 amino acids long. Germline-derived CDR1 and CDR2 are DFQATT and SNEGSKA (reference sequence).

This clonotype came up a few times. The rearrangement joins TRBV11-2 to TRBJ2-1; maybe TRBD2 (6 bases). Germline V CDR1 and CDR2: SGHAT, FQNNGV. V lost 3 bases and J 6 bases, leaving 15 bases between the germline ends. The CDR3 length is 15 residues. The CDR3 sequence: CASSFLSGVPNEQFF. DNA for the CDR3: TGTGCCAGCAGCTTCCTTTCGGGGGTTCCCAATGAGCAGTTCTTC. Supplemented by reference TRBV11-2 and TRBJ2-1, the full variable domain reads EAGVAQSPRYKIIEKRQSVAFWCNPISGHATLYWYQQILGQGPKLLIQFQNNGVVDDSQLPKDRFSAERLKGVDSTLKIQPAKLEDSAVYLCASSFLSGVPNEQFFGPGTRLTVL.

This clonotype was counted a few times. The chain carries TRBV5-1 and TRBJ2-7, with 8 bases identical to TRBD2. Germline CDR1 reads SGHRS; CDR2 reads YFSETQ. The CDR3 extends over 14 amino acids. Unmatched junction bases numbered 10, after V lost 4 bases and J lost 7 bases. CDR3 sequence: CASSTERGSGEQYF. As DNA, the CDR3 is TGCGCCAGCAGCACCGAGCGGGGGTCGGGTGAGCAGTACTTC.

This clonotype was counted a few times. The chain links TRBV27 to TRBJ1-5; D gene ambiguous. V lost 3 bases to trimming and J lost 7 bases, with 13 bases between them. Germline CDR1 reads MNHEY; CDR2 reads SMNVEV (reference sequence). The CDR3 is 14 residues long. This CDR3 reads CASSLVRAGQPQHF. CDR3 DNA: TGTGCCAGCAGTTTGGTCCGGGCGGGGCAGCCCCAGCATTTT.

The chain links TRBV5-5 to TRBJ2-1, with 9 bases identical to TRBD1. This CDR3 is built from 16 residues. Germline V gives CDR1 SGHKS, CDR2 YYEKEE (reference sequence). V gave up 4 bases and J gave up 7 bases; unmatched junction bases: 12. CDR3: CASSAYAGTGWNEQFF. In DNA, the CDR3 is TGTGCCAGCAGCGCTTATGCCGGGACAGGGTGGAATGAGCAGTTCTTC. The whole variable domain, remainder taken from reference TRBV5-5 and TRBJ2-1, is DAGVTQSPTHLIKTRGQQVTLRCSPISGHKSVSWYQQVLGQGPQFIFQYYEKEERGRGNFPDRFSARQFPNYSSELNVNALLLGDSALYLCASSAYAGTGWNEQFFGPGTRLTVL.

There are many counts of this clonotype. This sequence joins TRBV6-5 and TRBJ2-3; 10 bases are shared with TRBD1. Looked up from germline, CDR1 is MNHEY and CDR2 is SVGAGI. This CDR3 has 15 amino acids. V shed 4 bases, J shed 8 bases, and the junction held 9 bases outside the gene matches. The DNA of the CDR3 is TGTGCCAGCAGTTTTCCGACAGGGGGCTACGTTACGCAGTATTTT. The encoded protein is CASSFPTGGYVTQYF.

This chain connects TRBV7-9 to TRBJ2-5, with TRBD1 as a possible D gene (5 bases). There are 13 residues in the CDR3. The germline V gene has CDR1 SEHNR and CDR2 FQNEAQ (reference sequence). Trimming cost V 4 bases and J 7 bases, with 13 bases left between them. The CDR3 loop reads CASSSDSMGTQYF. CDR3 nucleotide sequence: TGTGCCAGCAGCTCCGACAGTATGGGGACCCAGTACTTC.

The genes are TRBV7-9 and TRBJ1-1; D is unresolved. Germline V CDR1 and CDR2: SEHNR, FQNEAQ (reference sequence). V was shortened by 4 bases and J by 5 bases, with 11 bases between the two germline ends. The CDR3 is 13 residues long. The CDR3 region is CASSSFAETEAFF. CDR3 nucleotides: TGTGCCAGCAGCTCATTTGCGGAGACTGAAGCTTTCTTT.

The chain combines TRBV4-3 with TRBJ1-2; D gene ambiguous. Trimming took off 0 bases at V and 4 bases at J, with 15 bases between the two ends. The germline V gene encodes CDR1 LGHNA and CDR2 YSLEER. The CDR3 sequence is 16 residues long. The CDR3 region is CASSQESTASSYGYTF. The CDR3 coding sequence is TGCGCCAGCAGCCAAGAATCAACGGCGTCCTCCTATGGCTACACCTTC.

The chain links TRBV9 to TRBJ2-3; 9 nucleotides agree with TRBD2. This CDR3 has 17 residues. Per germline, CDR1 SGDLS and CDR2 YYNGEE. Trimming at V came to 4 bases and at J to 7 bases, leaving 16 bases not matched to a gene. The CDR3 spells CASSSTISGGSAHTQYF. The CDR3 region has the DNA TGTGCCAGCAGCTCCACTATCAGCGGGGGGAGCGCCCATACGCAGTATTTT.

Points on this clonotype: An end of the junction does not agree with germline; a read error may underlie this. The genes are TRBV20-1 and TRBJ1-1; D call uncertain. The CDR3 extends over 12 amino acids. Germline CDR1 is DFQATT and CDR2 is SNEGSKA (reference sequence). This chain's CDR3 is CSARMPNNEAFF. CDR3 DNA sequence: TGCAGTGCTAGAATGCCGAACAATGAAGCTTTCTTT.

This sequence joins TRBV24-1 and TRBJ2-2, with 8 bases matching TRBD1. The J segment lost 3 bases and the V segment lost 2 bases, leaving 4 bases of the junction unmatched. The CDR3 runs to 16 residues. Germline V CDR1 and CDR2: KGHDR, SFDVKD. CDR3 in amino acids: CATSDSRDRYTGELFF. The CDR3, as DNA: TGTGCCACCAGTGATTCCCGGGACAGGTACACCGGGGAGCTGTTTTTT.

CDR3 in amino acids: CASSQVRTGDTGELFF. The CDR3 bases are TGCGCCAGCAGCCAAGTAAGAACCGGGGACACCGGGGAGCTGTTTTTT. The chain recombines TRBV4-1 with TRBJ2-2, with a weak D call TRBD2 (5 bases). Trimming removed 1 base from V and 3 bases from J, with 12 bases in between. The germline CDR1 and CDR2 sequences are MGHRA and YSYEKL. CDR3 length equals 16 residues.

This clonotype was counted between two and nine times. This rearrangement joins TRBV7-2 to TRBJ2-1, with D unresolved. Germline CDR1 and CDR2: SGHTA and FQGNSA. Trimming stripped 2 bases from V and 1 base from J, with 9 bases between. This CDR3 region has 15 residues. DNA for the CDR3: TGTGCCAGCAGCTTATACAGCCCATCCTACAATGAGCAGTTCTTC. Translating gives CASSLYSPSYNEQFF.

This clonotype has more than one count but fewer than ten. This sequence joins TRBV5-1 and TRBJ2-3; 12 bases align to TRBD2. With V trimmed by 4 bases and J by 3 bases, 9 bases remained unmatched. The CDR3 covers 17 residues. Germline V gene data show CDR1 as SGHRS and CDR2 as YFSETQ. CDR3 in amino acids: CASSPETGTSGTDTQYF. CDR3 coding DNA: TGCGCCAGCAGCCCGGAGACCGGGACTAGCGGGACAGATACGCAGTATTTT.

The CDR3 region is CASSEGGSYEQYF. The CDR3 DNA is TGCGCCAGCAGTGAAGGGGGATCCTACGAGCAGTACTTC. The rearrangement links TRBV5-1 to TRBJ2-7, with D tentatively TRBD1 (6 bases). Per germline, CDR1 SGHRS and CDR2 YFSETQ. This CDR3 is 13 amino acids long. With 5 bases removed from V and 1 base from J, the gap between germline ends came to 10 bases.

The rearrangement links TRBV7-9 to TRBJ2-5, with D uncertain. The CDR3 covers 13 residues. CDR1 SEHNR and CDR2 FQNEAQ come from the germline V gene (reference sequence). Trimming took off 8 bases at V and 2 bases at J, with 12 bases between the two ends. CDR3: CASRPSIQETQYF. The DNA of the CDR3 is TGTGCCAGCCGTCCGAGCATTCAAGAGACCCAGTACTTC.

This clonotype has just a few counts. This chain connects TRBV6-2 or TRBV6-3 to TRBJ1-4; weak D call: TRBD1 (6 bases). Trimming stripped 2 bases from V and 4 bases from J, with 11 bases between. The length of the CDR3 is 15 residues. CDR1 and CDR2 (germline): MNHEY, SVGEGT. CDR3 DNA sequence: TGTGCCAGCAGTTACGATGGGGACAATAATGAAAAACTGTTTTTT. Translation: CASSYDGDNNEKLFF.

In its sample, this clonotype was seen once. The chain links TRBV6-2 or TRBV6-3 to TRBJ2-5; 7 positions match TRBD2. The germline V gene encodes CDR1 MNHEY and CDR2 SVGEGT. V lost 5 bases, J lost 5 bases, and 8 bases stayed unmatched. CDR3 length equals 14 residues. CDR3 DNA: TGTGCCAGCAGTGGGTCTAGCGGAGGGGAGACCCAGTACTTC. Amino acid sequence: CASSGSSGGETQYF.